There are many counts of the clone carrying this T cell receptor (beta chain). The entry originates in a study of shared clonotypes between healthy human individuals. There are 11 residues in the CDR3. The germline V gene has CDR1 MDHEN and CDR2 SYDVKM. Trimming took 4 bases from V and 8 from J, leaving 8 bases between them. Ten immunoSEQ deep assay plates held the unsorted PBMC DNA. This table comes from immunoSEQ multiplex PCR, and its TCRdb copy is limited to in-frame clones, with some not included. The repertoire consists of about 450,000 clones, with around three quarters occurring once and the leading ten covering roughly 12%.

Sequences were obtained from PBMCs. The rearrangement uses TRBV28 and TRBJ1-2; D call uncertain. The clonotype was recovered from a woman aged 40-49 years in good health. Some clones in this sample may be carry-over from other donors' samples. The CDR3: CASSSLRGYTF. CDR3 sequence (DNA): TGTGCCAGCAGTTCCTTACGAGGCTACACCTTC.